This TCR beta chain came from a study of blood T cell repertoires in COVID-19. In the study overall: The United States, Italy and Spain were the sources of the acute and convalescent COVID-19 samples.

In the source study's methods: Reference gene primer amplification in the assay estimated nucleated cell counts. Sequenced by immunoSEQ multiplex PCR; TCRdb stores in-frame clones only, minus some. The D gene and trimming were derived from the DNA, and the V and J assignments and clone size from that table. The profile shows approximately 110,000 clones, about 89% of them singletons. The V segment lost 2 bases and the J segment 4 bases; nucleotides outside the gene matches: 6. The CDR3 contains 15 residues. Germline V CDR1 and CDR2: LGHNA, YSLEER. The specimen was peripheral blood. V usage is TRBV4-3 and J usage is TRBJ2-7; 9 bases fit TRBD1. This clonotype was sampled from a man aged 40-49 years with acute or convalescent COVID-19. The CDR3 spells CASSQLRDRVYEQYF. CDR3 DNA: TGCGCCAGCAGCCAACTCCGGGACAGGGTTTACGAGCAGTACTTC.